The rows below give T cell receptor beta chains drawn from one sample of a study of T cells in Graves' hyperthyroidism and ophthalmopathy. MiXCR was run by TCRdb on the multiplex PCR reads, yielding one entry per CDR3 protein. The table includes 400,000 to 550,000 distinct CDR3 sequences, approximately 25% detected once. Sequencing was done on a sample of blood. All receptors come from a woman under 40 with Graves' ophthalmopathy. Both conserved end residues are part of each CDR3. The D gene is left open where the match is weak. Not every row has a clone size; where given, it reads once, few, many or a size class.

>many|TRBJ1-2|TRBV12-3/TRBV12-4|.
CASSLNRFYGYTF
TGTGCCAGCAGTTTGAACAGATTCTATGGCTACACCTTC
>.|TRBJ1-1|TRBV27|TRBD1
CASSLRGTAGNTEAFF
TGTGCCAGCAGTTTAAGGGGGACAGCTGGTAACACTGAAGCTTTCTTT
>few|TRBJ1-2|TRBV6-1|TRBD1
CASRKDRADYGYTF
TGTGCCAGCAGAAAGGACAGGGCGGACTATGGCTACACCTTC
>many|TRBJ2-3|TRBV7-9|.
CASSLDGIDTQYF
TGTGCCAGCAGCTTAGACGGGATAGATACGCAGTATTTT
>many|TRBJ2-7|TRBV6-1|TRBD2
CASTRDSGGYEQYF
TGTGCCAGCACGCGGGATAGCGGGGGTTACGAGCAGTACTTC
>few|TRBJ2-7|TRBV6-1|TRBD2
CASMPPGLASGEQYF
TGTGCCAGCATGCCCCCGGGACTAGCGTCGGGCGAGCAGTACTTC
>few|TRBJ2-5|TRBV6-1|TRBD1
CASSMYAGGAETQYF
TGTGCCAGCAGTATGTACGCAGGGGGCGCCGAGACCCAGTACTTC
>many|TRBJ2-5|TRBV7-9|.
CASSVQGVGETQYF
TGTGCCAGCAGCGTTCAGGGTGTGGGAGAGACCCAGTACTTC
>few|TRBJ1-2|TRBV4-3|.
CASSQNVGYGYTF
TGCGCCAGCAGCCAAAATGTCGGCTATGGCTACACCTTC
>once|TRBJ2-7|TRBV29-1|.
CSVEPRRDQRPYEQYF
TGCAGCGTGGAACCTCGCAGGGATCAGCGGCCTTACGAGCAGTACTTC
>few|TRBJ1-1|TRBV6-1|TRBD1
CASRSGTGVTEAFF
TGTGCCAGCAGGTCCGGGACAGGGGTCACTGAAGCTTTCTTT
>.|TRBJ2-2|TRBV6-1|.
CASSPRSLTGELFF
TGTGCCAGCAGTCCTAGAAGTCTCACCGGGGAGCTGTTTTTT
>.|TRBJ2-2|TRBV4-1|TRBD1
CASSPEDRDTGELFF
TGCGCCAGCAGCCCAGAGGACAGGGACACCGGGGAGCTGTTTTTT
>many|TRBJ1-1|TRBV7-9|.
CATDTGRIETAEAFF
TGTGCCACCGATACCGGTCGAATAGAAACGGCTGAAGCTTTCTTT
>many|TRBJ1-5|TRBV6-2/TRBV6-3|TRBD1
CASGTVYNQPQHF
TGTGCCAGCGGGACAGTCTACAATCAGCCCCAGCATTTT
>many|TRBJ1-1|TRBV6-1|.
CASSDLDTEAFF
TGTGCCAGCAGTGATCTGGACACTGAAGCTTTCTTT
>.|TRBJ2-7|TRBV28|TRBD1
CASSFQFGTAYEQYF
TGTGCCAGCAGTTTCCAGTTCGGGACAGCCTACGAGCAGTACTTC
>.|TRBJ2-7|TRBV6-5|.
CASSYSGHYEQYF
TGTGCCAGCAGTTACTCGGGCCACTACGAGCAGTACTTC
>.|TRBJ2-7|TRBV28|.
CASSFEYREPNYEQYF
TGTGCCAGCAGTTTCGAATACCGGGAGCCAAACTACGAGCAGTACTTC
>many|TRBJ1-5|TRBV19|.
CASSIPPGRATHQPQHF
TGTGCCAGTAGTATCCCCCCAGGGAGAGCCACTCATCAGCCCCAGCATTTT
>.|TRBJ2-7|TRBV6-1|.
CASILGTYEPEQYF
TGTGCCAGCATTCTAGGGACGTACGAACCCGAGCAGTACTTC
>many|TRBJ2-7|TRBV30|.
CASSHLVYEQYF
TGTGCCTCCAGTCACCTAGTCTACGAGCAGTACTTC
>.|TRBJ1-1|TRBV27|.
CASSPGRDWTEAFF
TGTGCCAGCAGCCCCGGCAGAGACTGGACTGAAGCTTTCTTT
>.|TRBJ1-2|TRBV6-1|TRBD1
CASRHVTGGWDYGYTF
TGTGCCAGCAGGCATGTTACAGGGGGCTGGGACTATGGCTACACCTTC
>.|TRBJ2-4|TRBV7-3|TRBD2
CASSLIPLAGGPETKNIQYF
TGTGCCAGCAGCTTAATCCCACTAGCGGGAGGGCCCGAAACCAAAAACATTCAGTACTTC
>many|TRBJ2-7|TRBV5-1|.
CASSFAPETYEQYF
TGCGCCAGCAGCTTTGCGCCAGAGACCTACGAGCAGTACTTC
>few|TRBJ2-7|TRBV27|.
CASSLLNPGHWYEQYF
TGTGCCAGCAGTTTATTGAATCCGGGACACTGGTACGAGCAGTACTTC
>.|TRBJ2-7|TRBV6-1|.
CASRRPGTLAVHEQCF
TGTGCCAGCAGGCGCCCCGGGACCCTTGCGGTACACGAGCAGTGCTTC
>many|TRBJ2-2|TRBV14|.
CASSSRPRTGELFF
TGTGCCAGCAGCTCCCGACCCAGGACCGGGGAGCTGTTTTTT
>.|TRBJ2-3|TRBV12-3/TRBV12-4|TRBD2
CASSSAGELTDTQYF
TGTGCCAGCAGTTCAGCGGGGGAGCTCACAGATACGCAGTATTTT
>many|TRBJ2-5|TRBV15|.
CATSRDGHHQETQYF
TGTGCCACCAGCAGGGATGGACACCACCAAGAGACCCAGTACTTC
>.|TRBJ2-5|TRBV28|.
CASSPGDSVGETQYF
TGTGCCAGCAGTCCCGGTGATAGCGTGGGGGAGACCCAGTACTTC
>many|TRBJ1-2|TRBV18|.
CASSPLAGTKGYGYTF
TGTGCCAGCTCACCACTGGCCGGGACAAAGGGCTATGGCTACACCTTC
>.|TRBJ1-5|TRBV5-1|.
CASSSGENNQPQHF
TGCGCCAGCAGCTCCGGGGAGAACAATCAGCCCCAGCATTTT
>.|TRBJ1-1|TRBV6-1|.
CASSRGGPYTEAFF
TGTGCCAGCAGTCGAGGCGGACCGTACACTGAAGCTTTCTTT
>many|TRBJ2-7|TRBV12-5|.
CASASTLTSYEQYF
TGTGCTAGTGCGAGCACCCTTACATCCTACGAGCAGTACTTC
>.|TRBJ1-5|TRBV24-1|.
CATTDRYQPQHF
TGTGCCACCACTGACAGGTATCAGCCCCAGCATTTT
>many|TRBJ2-7|TRBV20-1|TRBD2
CSARDIERGGSSYEQYF
TGCAGTGCTAGAGATATCGAGCGGGGGGGTAGCTCCTACGAGCAGTACTTC
>.|TRBJ2-7|TRBV6-1|TRBD2
CASSISGGGYEQYF
TGTGCCAGCTCGATTAGCGGGGGGGGCTACGAGCAGTACTTC
>.|TRBJ2-4|TRBV30|.
CAWSRGVGGSNIQYF
TGTGCCTGGAGCCGAGGCGTTGGGGGGTCAAACATTCAGTACTTC
>many|TRBJ1-2|TRBV20-1|.
CSASRFGGSMNGYTF
TGCAGTGCTAGTCGTTTCGGGGGATCAATGAACGGCTACACCTTC
>.|TRBJ1-3|TRBV6-1|.
CASSEQRRRNTIYF
TGTGCCAGCAGTGAACAGCGCAGGCGAAACACCATATATTTT
>many|TRBJ1-1|TRBV19|.
CASSTYGGGNTEAFF
TGTGCCAGTAGCACGTATGGAGGCGGGAACACTGAAGCTTTCTTT
>many|TRBJ1-5|TRBV20-1|.
CSARLSGAVSNQPQHF
TGCAGTGCTAGGTTGAGTGGAGCGGTGAGCAATCAGCCCCAGCATTTT
>.|TRBJ1-6|TRBV18|.
CASSSQGGDSPLHF
TGTGCCAGCTCATCGCAGGGTGGTGATTCACCCCTCCACTTT
>many|TRBJ1-1|TRBV13|.
CASSLVGTFQRQDTEAFF
TGTGCCAGCAGCTTAGTGGGCACCTTCCAACGCCAGGACACTGAAGCTTTCTTT
>many|TRBJ2-2|TRBV27|TRBD1
CASSTNRGRTGELFF
TGTGCCAGCAGTACAAACAGGGGACGGACCGGGGAGCTGTTTTTT
>many|TRBJ2-7|TRBV20-1|.
CSAKPVPTYEQYF
TGCAGTGCTAAGCCCGTTCCAACCTACGAGCAGTACTTC
>many|TRBJ1-2|TRBV5-4|TRBD1
CASRPGTGVGYTF
TGTGCCAGCAGACCCGGGACAGGGGTTGGCTACACCTTC
>.|TRBJ2-3|TRBV6-2/TRBV6-3|.
CASGGGIGDTQYF
TGTGCCAGCGGTGGGGGAATCGGCGATACGCAGTATTTT